The text below deals with one TCR beta chain. The antigen is not known. Other DNA sequences within the sample encode an identical CDR3. The CDR3 is 13 residues long. The V gene lost 6 bases and the J gene lost 6 bases, with 12 bases spanning the gap. Germline V CDR1 and CDR2: MNHEY, SMNVEV (reference sequence). This sample was included in a study of cytomegalovirus exposure and HLA in healthy donors. The PCR contained 60 Vbeta and 13 Jbeta primers. Repertoires were generated with immunoSEQ multiplex PCR, while TCRdb's copy carries only in-frame clones and drops some. The table lists roughly 110,000 clones, around 77% of them singletons. Study results and caveats: Later on, an analysis tied 15,000 to 20,000 TCR beta sequences to HLA alleles at 0.05 false discovery rate. An apparent linkage of common viral pathogens to several of the most significant clusters emerged in a later analysis. Researchers catalogued under 200 TCR beta chains as cytomegalovirus-associated.

The sequence was collected from a man aged 40-55 years in good health and CMV-seropositive. The chain couples TRBV27 to TRBJ1-5; a possible D gene is TRBD1 (6 bases). Sequencing input: PBMCs. Written as DNA, the CDR3 is TGTGCCAGCAGCCTCAGGGGTGGTCAGCCCCAGCATTTT. Translated: CASSLRGGQPQHF.